This TCR beta chain was recorded in a study of blood T cell repertoires in COVID-19. Study in general: Samples taken during acute and convalescent COVID-19 were collected in the United States, Italy and Spain. PBMCs, B-cell-depleted T cells, or T cells were the source of the cDNA or gDNA that made up the material.

Germline CDR1 LNHDA, CDR2 SQIVND (reference sequence). The CDR3 covers 16 residues. Trimming removed 2 bases from V and 1 base from J; junction bases left unmatched: 7. In the original workflow: Amplification from reference gene primers served as the basis for estimated nucleated cell counts. Using immunoSEQ multiplex PCR, the repertoire was profiled, and TCRdb retains in-frame clones only, with some absent. D and trimming come from the DNA, and the V and J calls and clone size come from that table. The data show roughly 120,000 clones, around four fifths seen once. This sequence was found in a man aged 25-45 years with acute or convalescent COVID-19. The sample consisted of peripheral blood. The chain combines TRBV19 with TRBJ1-2, with 7 bases aligning to TRBD1. CDR3 loop: CASSISGQIVNYGYTF. In DNA, the CDR3 is TGTGCCAGTAGTATATCGGGACAGATCGTTAACTATGGCTACACCTTC.